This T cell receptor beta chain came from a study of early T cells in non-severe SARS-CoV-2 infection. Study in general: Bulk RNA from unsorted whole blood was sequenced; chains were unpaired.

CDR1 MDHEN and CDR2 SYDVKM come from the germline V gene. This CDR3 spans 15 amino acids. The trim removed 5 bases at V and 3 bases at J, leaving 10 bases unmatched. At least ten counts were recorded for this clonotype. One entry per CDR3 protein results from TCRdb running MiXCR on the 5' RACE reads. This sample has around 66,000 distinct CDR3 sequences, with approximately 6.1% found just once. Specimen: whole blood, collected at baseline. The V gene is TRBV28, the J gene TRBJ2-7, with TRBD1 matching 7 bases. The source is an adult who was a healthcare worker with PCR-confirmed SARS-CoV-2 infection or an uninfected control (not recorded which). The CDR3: CASSEPGQMVYEQYF. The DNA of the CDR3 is TGTGCCAGCAGTGAGCCGGGACAGATGGTCTACGAGCAGTACTTC.